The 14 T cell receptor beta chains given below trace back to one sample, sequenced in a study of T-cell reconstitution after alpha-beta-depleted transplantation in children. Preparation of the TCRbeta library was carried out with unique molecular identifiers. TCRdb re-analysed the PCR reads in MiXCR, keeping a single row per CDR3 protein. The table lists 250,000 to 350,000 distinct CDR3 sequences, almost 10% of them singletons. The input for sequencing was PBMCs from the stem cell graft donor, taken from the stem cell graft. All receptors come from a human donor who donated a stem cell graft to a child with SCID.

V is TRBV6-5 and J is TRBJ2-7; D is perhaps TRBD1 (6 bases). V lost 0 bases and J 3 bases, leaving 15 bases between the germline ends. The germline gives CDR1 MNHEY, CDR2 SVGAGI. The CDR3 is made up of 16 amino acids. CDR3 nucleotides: TGTGCCAGCAGTTACTCGATAGTTGGGGGCTTCTACGAGCAGTACTTC. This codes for CASSYSIVGGFYEQYF.

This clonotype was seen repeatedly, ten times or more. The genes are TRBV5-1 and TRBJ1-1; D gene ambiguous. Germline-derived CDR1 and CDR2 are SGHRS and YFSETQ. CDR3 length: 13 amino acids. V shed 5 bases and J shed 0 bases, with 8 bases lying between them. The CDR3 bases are TGCGCCAGCAGGGAGAACCTGAACACTGAAGCTTTCTTT. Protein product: CASRENLNTEAFF.

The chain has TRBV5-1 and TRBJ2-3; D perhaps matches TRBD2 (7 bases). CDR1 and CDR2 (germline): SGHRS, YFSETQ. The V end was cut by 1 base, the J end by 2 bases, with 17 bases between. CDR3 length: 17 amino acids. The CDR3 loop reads CASSLTGWGGLTDTQYF. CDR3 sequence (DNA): TGCGCCAGCAGCTTGACGGGTTGGGGGGGGCTCACAGATACGCAGTATTTT.

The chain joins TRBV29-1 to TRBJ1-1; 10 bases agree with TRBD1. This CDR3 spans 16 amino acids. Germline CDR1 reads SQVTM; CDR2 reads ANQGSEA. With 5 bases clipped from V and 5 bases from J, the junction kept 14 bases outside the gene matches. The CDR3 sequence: CSVPPTGQGLRTEAFF. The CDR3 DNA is TGCAGCGTTCCGCCGACGGGACAGGGGCTGAGAACTGAAGCTTTCTTT.

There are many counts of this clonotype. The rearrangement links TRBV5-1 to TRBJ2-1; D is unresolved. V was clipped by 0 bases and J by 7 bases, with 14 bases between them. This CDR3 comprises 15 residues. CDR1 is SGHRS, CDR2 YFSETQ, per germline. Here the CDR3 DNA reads TGCGCCAGCAGCTTGGTAGGGTCTAAGGAAAATGAGCAGTTCTTC. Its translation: CASSLVGSKENEQFF.

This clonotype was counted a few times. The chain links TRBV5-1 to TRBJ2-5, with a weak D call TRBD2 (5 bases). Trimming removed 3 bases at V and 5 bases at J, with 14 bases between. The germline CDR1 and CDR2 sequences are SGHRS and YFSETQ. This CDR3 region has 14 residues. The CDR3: CASSSDLALETQYF. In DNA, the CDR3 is TGCGCCAGCAGCTCCGATCTAGCATTGGAGACCCAGTACTTC.

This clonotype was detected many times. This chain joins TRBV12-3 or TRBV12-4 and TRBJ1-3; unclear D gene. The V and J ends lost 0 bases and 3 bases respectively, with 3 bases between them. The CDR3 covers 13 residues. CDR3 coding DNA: TGTGCCAGCAGTTTAGCGGGTGGAAACACCATATATTTT. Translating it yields CASSLAGGNTIYF.

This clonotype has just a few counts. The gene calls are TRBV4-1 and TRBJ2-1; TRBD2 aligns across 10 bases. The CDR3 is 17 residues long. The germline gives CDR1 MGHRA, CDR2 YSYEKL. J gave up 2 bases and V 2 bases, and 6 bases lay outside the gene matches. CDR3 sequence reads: CASSQPQTSGAYNEQFF. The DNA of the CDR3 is TGCGCCAGCAGCCAACCTCAAACTAGCGGGGCCTACAATGAGCAGTTCTTC.

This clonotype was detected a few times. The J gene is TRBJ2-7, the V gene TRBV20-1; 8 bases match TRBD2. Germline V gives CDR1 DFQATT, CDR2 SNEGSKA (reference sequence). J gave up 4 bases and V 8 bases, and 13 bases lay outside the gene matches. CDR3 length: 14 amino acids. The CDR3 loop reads CSTLGGGGTYEQYF. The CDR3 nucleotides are TGCAGTACCTTAGGAGGCGGGGGGACATACGAGCAGTACTTC.

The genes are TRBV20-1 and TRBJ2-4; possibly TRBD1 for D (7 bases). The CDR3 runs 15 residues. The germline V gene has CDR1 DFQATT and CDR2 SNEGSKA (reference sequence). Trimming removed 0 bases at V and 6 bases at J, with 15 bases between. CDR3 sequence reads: CSARDVEGATNIQYF. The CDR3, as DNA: TGCAGTGCTAGAGATGTGGAGGGGGCAACAAACATTCAGTACTTC.

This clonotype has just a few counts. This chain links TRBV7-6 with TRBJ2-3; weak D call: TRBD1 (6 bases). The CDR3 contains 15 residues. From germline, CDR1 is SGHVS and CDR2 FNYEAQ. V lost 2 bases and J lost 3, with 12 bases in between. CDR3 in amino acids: CASSLRGMGTDTQYF. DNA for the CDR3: TGTGCCAGCAGCTTAAGGGGGATGGGGACAGATACGCAGTATTTT.

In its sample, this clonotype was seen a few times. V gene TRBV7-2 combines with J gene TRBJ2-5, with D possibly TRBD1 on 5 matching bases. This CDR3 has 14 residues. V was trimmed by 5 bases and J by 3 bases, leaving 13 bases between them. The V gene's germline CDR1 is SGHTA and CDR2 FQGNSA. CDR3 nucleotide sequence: TGTGCCAGCAGCCTCCTGACAGTGAAAGAGACCCAGTACTTC. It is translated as CASSLLTVKETQYF. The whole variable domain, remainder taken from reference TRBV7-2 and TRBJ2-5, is GAGVSQSPSNKVTEKGKDVELRCDPISGHTALYWYRQSLGQGLEFLIYFQGNSAPDKSGLPSDRFSAERTGGSVSTLTIQRTQQEDSAVYLCASSLLTVKETQYFGPGTRLLVL.

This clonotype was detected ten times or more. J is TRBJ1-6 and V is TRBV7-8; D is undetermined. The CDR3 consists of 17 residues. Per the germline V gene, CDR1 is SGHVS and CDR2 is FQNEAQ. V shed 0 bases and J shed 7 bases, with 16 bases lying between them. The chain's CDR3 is CASSLAGGSGNNSPLHF. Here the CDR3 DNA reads TGTGCCAGCAGCTTAGCGGGCGGCTCGGGAAACAATTCACCCCTCCACTTT.

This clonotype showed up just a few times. The CDR3 DNA is TGTGCCACCAGTGATTACAGGCGGGGGGTCGACCAAGAGACCCAGTACTTC. Its protein is CATSDYRRGVDQETQYF. The chain recombines TRBV24-1 with TRBJ2-5, with TRBD2 matching over 8 bases. The CDR3 sequence is 17 residues long. Germline V gene sequence: CDR1 KGHDR, CDR2 SFDVKD. V gave up 2 bases and J gave up 0 bases; unmatched junction bases: 7.